These T cell receptor beta chains were read from a single sample in a study of blood T cell repertoires in COVID-19. Clones were read by immunoSEQ multiplex PCR, and TCRdb kept only the in-frame ones, dropping some. The sample holds roughly 200,000 clones, roughly 80% seen once. The specimen sequenced was peripheral blood. The receptors originated from a man aged 50-59 years who had recovered from COVID-19. The CDR3 runs from the conserved cysteine through the conserved F or W. D genes are given only for firm matches. The listing skips clone size in some rows; elsewhere it reads once, few, many or a size class.

clone size	CDR3 length	V gene	D gene	J gene	CDR3 protein	CDR3 DNA
NA	12	TRBV18	NA	TRBJ2-5	CASSTNQETQYF	TGTGCCAGCTCAACAAACCAAGAGACCCAGTACTTC
few	14	TRBV7-9	NA	TRBJ1-2	CASSSNPVVYGYTF	TGTGCCAGCAGCTCGAACCCAGTTGTGTATGGCTACACCTTC
few	16	TRBV4-1	NA	TRBJ2-1	CASSHPFGPTSYEQFF	TGCGCCAGCAGCCATCCCTTTGGCCCAACTAGCTATGAGCAGTTCTTC
NA	14	TRBV7-9	NA	TRBJ1-6	CASRATAAHSPLHF	TGTGCCAGCAGAGCTACCGCGGCCCATTCACCCCTCCACTTT
NA	13	TRBV7-3	NA	TRBJ2-4	CASSPGTDSIQYF	TGTGCCAGCAGCCCGGGGACGGACAGCATTCAGTACTTC
NA	16	TRBV10-3	TRBD2	TRBJ2-1	CAISVSSGRIFDEQFF	TGTGCCATCAGTGTGTCTAGCGGGAGGATATTTGATGAGCAGTTCTTC
NA	14	TRBV7-8	NA	TRBJ2-1	CASSLGQSYNEQFF	TGTGCCAGCAGCTTAGGACAGTCTTACAATGAGCAGTTCTTC
NA	12	TRBV12-3/TRBV12-4	NA	TRBJ2-1	CASSFGGGEQFF	TGTGCCAGCAGTTTCGGAGGAGGTGAGCAGTTCTTC
NA	13	TRBV2	NA	TRBJ1-2	CASSPRTAYGYTF	TGTGCCAGCAGCCCTCGCACTGCCTATGGCTACACCTTC
NA	16	TRBV5-1	NA	TRBJ2-2	CASSLVPGMGTGELFF	TGCGCCAGCAGCTTGGTACCGGGAATGGGGACCGGGGAGCTGTTTTTT